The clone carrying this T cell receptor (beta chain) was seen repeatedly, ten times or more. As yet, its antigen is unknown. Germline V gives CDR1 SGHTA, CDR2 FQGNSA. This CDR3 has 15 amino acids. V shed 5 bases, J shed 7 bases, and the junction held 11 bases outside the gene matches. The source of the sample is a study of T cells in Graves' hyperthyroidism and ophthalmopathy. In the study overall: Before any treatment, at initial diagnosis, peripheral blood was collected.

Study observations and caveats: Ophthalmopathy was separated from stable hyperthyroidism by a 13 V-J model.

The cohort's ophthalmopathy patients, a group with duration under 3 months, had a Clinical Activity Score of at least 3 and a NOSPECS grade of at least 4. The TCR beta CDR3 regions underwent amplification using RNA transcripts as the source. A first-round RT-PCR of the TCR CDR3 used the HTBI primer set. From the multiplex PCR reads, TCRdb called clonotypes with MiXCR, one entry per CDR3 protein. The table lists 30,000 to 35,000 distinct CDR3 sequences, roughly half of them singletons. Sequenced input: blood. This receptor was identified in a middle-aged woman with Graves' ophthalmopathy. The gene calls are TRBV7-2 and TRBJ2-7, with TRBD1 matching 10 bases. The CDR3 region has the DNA TGTGCCAGCAGCCAATCCAGGGGACAGGGGTGGGAGCAGTACTTC. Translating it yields CASSQSRGQGWEQYF.